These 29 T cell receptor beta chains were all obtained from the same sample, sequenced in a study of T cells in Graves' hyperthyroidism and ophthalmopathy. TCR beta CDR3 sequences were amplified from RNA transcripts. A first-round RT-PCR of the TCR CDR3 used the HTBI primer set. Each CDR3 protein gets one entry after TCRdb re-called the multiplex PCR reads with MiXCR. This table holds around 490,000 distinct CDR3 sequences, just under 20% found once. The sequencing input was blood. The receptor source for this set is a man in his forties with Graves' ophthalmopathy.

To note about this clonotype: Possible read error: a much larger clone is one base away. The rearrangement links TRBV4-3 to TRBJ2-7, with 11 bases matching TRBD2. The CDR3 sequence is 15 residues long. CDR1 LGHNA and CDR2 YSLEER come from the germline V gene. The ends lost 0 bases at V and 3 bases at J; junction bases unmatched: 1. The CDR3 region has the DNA TGCGCCAGCAGCCAAGAGACTAGCGGGAACTACGAGCAGTACTTC. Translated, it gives CASSQETSGNYEQYF.

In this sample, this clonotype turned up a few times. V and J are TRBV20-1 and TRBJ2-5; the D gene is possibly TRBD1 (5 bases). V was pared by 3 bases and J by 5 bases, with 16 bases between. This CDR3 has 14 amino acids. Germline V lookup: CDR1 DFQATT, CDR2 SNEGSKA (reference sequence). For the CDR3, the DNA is TGCAGTGCTAGGGCCTTTGCAGGGCGGGAGACCCAGTACTTC. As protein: CSARAFAGRETQYF.

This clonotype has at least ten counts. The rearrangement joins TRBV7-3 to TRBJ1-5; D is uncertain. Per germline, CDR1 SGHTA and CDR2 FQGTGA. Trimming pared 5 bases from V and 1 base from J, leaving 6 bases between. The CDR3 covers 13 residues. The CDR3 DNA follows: TGTGCCAGCAGCGATGGGAGCAATCAGCCCCAGCATTTT. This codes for CASSDGSNQPQHF.

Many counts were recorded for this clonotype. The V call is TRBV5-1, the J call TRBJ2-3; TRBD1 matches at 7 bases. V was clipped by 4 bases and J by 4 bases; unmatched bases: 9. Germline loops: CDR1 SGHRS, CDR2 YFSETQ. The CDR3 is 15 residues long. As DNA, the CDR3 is TGCGCCAGCAGCCCACCACGGCAGGGGGCAGATACGCAGTATTTT. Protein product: CASSPPRQGADTQYF.

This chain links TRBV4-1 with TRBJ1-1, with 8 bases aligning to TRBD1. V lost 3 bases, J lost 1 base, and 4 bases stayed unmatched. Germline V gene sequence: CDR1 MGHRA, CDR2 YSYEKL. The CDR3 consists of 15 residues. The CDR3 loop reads CASSQVDRGNTEAFF. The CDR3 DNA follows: TGCGCCAGCAGCCAGGTTGACAGGGGGAACACTGAAGCTTTCTTT.

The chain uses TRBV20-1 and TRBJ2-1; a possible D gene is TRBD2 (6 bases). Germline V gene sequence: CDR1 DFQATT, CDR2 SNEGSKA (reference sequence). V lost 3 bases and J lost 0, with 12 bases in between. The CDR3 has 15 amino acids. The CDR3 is CSARKEGLSYNEQFF. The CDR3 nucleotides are TGCAGTGCTAGGAAGGAGGGCCTCTCCTACAATGAGCAGTTCTTC.

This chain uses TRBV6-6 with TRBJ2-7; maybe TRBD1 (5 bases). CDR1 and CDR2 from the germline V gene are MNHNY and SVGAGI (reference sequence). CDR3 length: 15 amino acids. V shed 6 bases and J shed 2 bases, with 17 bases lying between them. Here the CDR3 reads CASRSDSTHPYEQYF. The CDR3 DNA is TGTGCCAGCAGATCCGACAGCACCCACCCCTACGAGCAGTACTTC.

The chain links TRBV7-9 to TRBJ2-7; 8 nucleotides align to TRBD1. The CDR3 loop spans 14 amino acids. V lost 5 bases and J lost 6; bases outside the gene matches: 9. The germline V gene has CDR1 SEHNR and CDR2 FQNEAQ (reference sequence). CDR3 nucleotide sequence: TGTGCCAGCAGCCTAGGGACAGGCCACTGCGAGCAGTACTTC. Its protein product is CASSLGTGHCEQYF. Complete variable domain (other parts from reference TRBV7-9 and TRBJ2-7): DTGVSQNPRHKITKRGQNVTFRCDPISEHNRLYWYRQTLGQGPEFLTYFQNEAQLEKSRLLSDRFSAERPKGSFSTLEIQRTEQGDSAMYLCASSLGTGHCEQYFGPGTRLTVT.

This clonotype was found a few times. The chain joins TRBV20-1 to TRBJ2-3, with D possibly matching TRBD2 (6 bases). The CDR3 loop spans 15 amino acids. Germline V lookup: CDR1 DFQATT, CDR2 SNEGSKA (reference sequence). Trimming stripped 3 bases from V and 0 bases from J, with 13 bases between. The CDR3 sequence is CSARGVSGSTDTQYF. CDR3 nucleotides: TGCAGTGCTAGGGGAGTCAGCGGGAGCACAGATACGCAGTATTTT.

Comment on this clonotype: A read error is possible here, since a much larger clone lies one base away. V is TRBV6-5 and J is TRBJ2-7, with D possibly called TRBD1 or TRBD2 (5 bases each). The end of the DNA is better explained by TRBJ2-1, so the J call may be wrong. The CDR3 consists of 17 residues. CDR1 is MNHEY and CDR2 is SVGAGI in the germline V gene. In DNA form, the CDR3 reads TGTGCCAGCAGTTACTCGACCACCAGGGACGTCTCCTACGAGCAGTTCTTC. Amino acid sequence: CASSYSTTRDVSYEQFF.

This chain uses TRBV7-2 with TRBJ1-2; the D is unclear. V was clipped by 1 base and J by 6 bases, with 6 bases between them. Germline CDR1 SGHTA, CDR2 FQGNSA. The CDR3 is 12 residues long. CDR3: CASSLVRDGYTF. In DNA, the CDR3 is TGTGCCAGCAGCTTAGTAAGAGATGGCTACACCTTC.

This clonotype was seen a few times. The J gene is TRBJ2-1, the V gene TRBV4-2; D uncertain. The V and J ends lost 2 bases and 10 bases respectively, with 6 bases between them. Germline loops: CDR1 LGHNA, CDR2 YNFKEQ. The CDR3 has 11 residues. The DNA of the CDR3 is TGTGCCAGCAGCCAAAACGAGGAGCAGTTCTTC. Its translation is CASSQNEEQFF.

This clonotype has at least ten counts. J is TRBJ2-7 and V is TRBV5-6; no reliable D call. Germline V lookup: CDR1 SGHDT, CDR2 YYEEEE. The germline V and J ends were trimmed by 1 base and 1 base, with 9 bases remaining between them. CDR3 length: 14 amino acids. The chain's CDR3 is CASSLRYGSYEQYF. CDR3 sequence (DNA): TGTGCCAGCAGCTTGAGGTACGGTTCCTACGAGCAGTACTTC.

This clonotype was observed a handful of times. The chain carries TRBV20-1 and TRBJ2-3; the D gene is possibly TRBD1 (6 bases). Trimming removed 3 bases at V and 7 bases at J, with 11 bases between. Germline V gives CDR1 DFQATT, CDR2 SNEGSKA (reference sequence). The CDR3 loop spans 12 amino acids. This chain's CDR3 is CSARVRGYTQYF. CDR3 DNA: TGCAGTGCTAGGGTGAGGGGGTATACGCAGTATTTT.

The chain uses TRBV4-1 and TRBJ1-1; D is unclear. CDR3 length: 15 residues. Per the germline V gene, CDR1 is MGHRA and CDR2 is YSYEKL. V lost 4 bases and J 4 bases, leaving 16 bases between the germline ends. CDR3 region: CASSLPGQPRTEAFF. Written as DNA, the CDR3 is TGCGCCAGCAGCCTCCCCGGGCAGCCTCGCACTGAAGCTTTCTTT.

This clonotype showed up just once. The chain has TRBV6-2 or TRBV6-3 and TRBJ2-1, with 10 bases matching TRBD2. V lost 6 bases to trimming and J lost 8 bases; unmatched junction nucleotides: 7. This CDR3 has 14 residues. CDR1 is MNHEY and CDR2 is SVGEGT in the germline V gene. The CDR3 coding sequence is TGTGCCAGCAGCCAGCGGACTAGCGGCGATGAGCAGTTCTTC. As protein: CASSQRTSGDEQFF.

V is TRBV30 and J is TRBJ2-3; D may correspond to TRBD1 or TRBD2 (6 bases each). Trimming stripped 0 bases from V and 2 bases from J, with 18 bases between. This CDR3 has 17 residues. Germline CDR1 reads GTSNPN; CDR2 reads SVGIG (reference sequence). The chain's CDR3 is CAWSVFLGGFYTDTQYF. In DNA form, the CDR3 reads TGTGCCTGGAGTGTCTTTTTGGGGGGCTTCTACACAGATACGCAGTATTTT.

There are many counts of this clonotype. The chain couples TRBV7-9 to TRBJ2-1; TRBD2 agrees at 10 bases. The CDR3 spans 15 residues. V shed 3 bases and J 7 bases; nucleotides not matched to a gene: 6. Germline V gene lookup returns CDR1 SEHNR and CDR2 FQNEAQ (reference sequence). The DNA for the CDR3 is TGTGCCAGCAGCTTGAGCGGGAGGGCCTTGAATGAGCAGTTCTTC. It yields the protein CASSLSGRALNEQFF.

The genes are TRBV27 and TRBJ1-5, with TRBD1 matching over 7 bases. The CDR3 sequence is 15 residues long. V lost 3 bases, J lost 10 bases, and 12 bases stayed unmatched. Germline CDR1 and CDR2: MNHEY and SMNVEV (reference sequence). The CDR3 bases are TGTGCCAGCAGTTTCCGCTGGCAGGGGGGTTTTCCCCAGCATTTT. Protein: CASSFRWQGGFPQHF.

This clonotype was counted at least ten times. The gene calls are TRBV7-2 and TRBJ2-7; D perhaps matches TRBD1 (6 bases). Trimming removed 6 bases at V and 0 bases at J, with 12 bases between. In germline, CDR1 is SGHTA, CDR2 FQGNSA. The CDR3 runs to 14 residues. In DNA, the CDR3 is TGTGCCAGCAGACAGGGCCCCTACTCCTACGAGCAGTACTTC. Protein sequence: CASRQGPYSYEQYF.

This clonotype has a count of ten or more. CDR3 DNA sequence: TGCGCCAGCAGCCAGCGGACGGGGGTCCAAGAGACCCAGTACTTC. It codes for CASSQRTGVQETQYF. The chain joins TRBV4-1 to TRBJ2-5, with D maybe TRBD2 (6 bases). The CDR3 sequence is 15 residues long. Germline loops: CDR1 MGHRA, CDR2 YSYEKL. V lost 3 bases and J 1 base, leaving 12 bases between the germline ends.

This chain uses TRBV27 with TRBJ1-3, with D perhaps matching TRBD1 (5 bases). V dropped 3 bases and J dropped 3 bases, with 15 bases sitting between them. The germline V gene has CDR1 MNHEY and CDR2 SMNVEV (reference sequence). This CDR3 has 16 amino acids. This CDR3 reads CASSFQGTFIGNTIYF. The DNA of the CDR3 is TGTGCCAGCAGTTTTCAGGGAACTTTTATTGGAAACACCATATATTTT.

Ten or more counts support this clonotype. CDR3 sequence (DNA): TGTGCCAGCAGTTACTCGAGCGCCGAGAGCTCCTACGAGCAGTACTTC. Protein product: CASSYSSAESSYEQYF. The chain couples TRBV6-5 to TRBJ2-7, with no clear D. Germline CDR1 reads MNHEY; CDR2 reads SVGAGI. The CDR3 has 16 residues. Trimming left V 0 bases short and J 0 bases short, with 12 bases between.

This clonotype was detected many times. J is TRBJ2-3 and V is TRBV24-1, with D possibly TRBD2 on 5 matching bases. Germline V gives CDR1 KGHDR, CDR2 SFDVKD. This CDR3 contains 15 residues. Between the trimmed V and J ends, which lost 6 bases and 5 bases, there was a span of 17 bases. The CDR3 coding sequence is TGTGCCACCAGTCAACCGTCGGGGAACCTAGATACGCAGTATTTT. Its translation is CATSQPSGNLDTQYF.

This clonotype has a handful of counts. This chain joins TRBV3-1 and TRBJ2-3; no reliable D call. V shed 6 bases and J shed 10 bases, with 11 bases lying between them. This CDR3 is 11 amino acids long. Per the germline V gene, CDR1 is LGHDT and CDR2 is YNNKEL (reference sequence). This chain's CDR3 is CASRSPGAQYF. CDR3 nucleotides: TGTGCCAGCAGATCCCCAGGTGCGCAGTATTTT.

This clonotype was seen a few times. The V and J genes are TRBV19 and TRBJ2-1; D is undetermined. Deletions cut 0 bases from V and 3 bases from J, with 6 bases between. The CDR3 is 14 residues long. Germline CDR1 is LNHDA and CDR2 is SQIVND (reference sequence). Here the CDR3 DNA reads TGTGCCAGTAGTATAGAACGCGGCTACAATGAGCAGTTCTTC. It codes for CASSIERGYNEQFF.

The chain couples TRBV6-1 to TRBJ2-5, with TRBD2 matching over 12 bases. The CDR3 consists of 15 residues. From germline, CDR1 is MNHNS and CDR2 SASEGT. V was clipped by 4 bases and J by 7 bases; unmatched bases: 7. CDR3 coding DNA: TGTGCCAGCAGTGGACTAGCGGGAGTAACGGGGACCCAGTACTTC. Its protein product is CASSGLAGVTGTQYF.

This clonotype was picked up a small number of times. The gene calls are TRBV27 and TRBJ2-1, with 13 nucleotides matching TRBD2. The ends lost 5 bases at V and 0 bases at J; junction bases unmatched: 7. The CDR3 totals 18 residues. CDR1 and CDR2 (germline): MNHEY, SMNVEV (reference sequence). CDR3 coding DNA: TGTGCCAGCAGTGGGGGACTAGCGGGATGGGTCTCCTACAATGAGCAGTTCTTC. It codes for CASSGGLAGWVSYNEQFF.

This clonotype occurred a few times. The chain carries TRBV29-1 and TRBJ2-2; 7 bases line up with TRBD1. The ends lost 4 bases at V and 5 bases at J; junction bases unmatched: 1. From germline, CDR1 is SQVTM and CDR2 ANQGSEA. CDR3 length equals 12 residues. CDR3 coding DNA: TGCAGCGTTGCCAGGGGGACCGGGGAGCTGTTTTTT. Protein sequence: CSVARGTGELFF.